These 22 T cell receptor beta chains share one sample of origin, sequenced in a study of T cells after yellow fever vaccination. TCRdb re-called the 5' RACE reads with MiXCR, one entry per CDR3 protein. The sample yields a few hundred thousand distinct CDR3 sequences, roughly 8.3% seen once. This specimen consisted of PBMCs, obtained more than 40 days after the first yellow fever vaccination. These receptors were obtained from a man between 18 and 29 years old who received the YFV17D yellow fever vaccine.

This clonotype was observed a few times. The gene calls are TRBV25-1 and TRBJ1-2; D not certain. This CDR3 contains 13 residues. Looked up from germline, CDR1 is MGHDK and CDR2 is SYGVNS. The V and J ends lost 9 bases and 0 bases respectively, with 11 bases between them. The CDR3 DNA follows: TGTGCCAGTAGACGGGAAGCTAACTATGGCTACACCTTC. Protein product: CASRREANYGYTF.

The chain recombines TRBV7-2 with TRBJ2-7; 7 nucleotides align to TRBD2. Looked up from germline, CDR1 is SGHTA and CDR2 is FQGNSA. V was pared by 3 bases and J by 1 base, with 6 bases of the junction left unmatched. This CDR3 has 15 amino acids. Written as DNA, the CDR3 is TGTGCCAGCAGCTTTATGGCGGGGGTGTCCTACGAGCAGTACTTC. As protein: CASSFMAGVSYEQYF.

CDR3 sequence reads: CASSQGQGYQETQYF. In DNA form, the CDR3 reads TGCGCCAGCAGCCAAGGGCAGGGCTACCAAGAGACCCAGTACTTC. The chain couples TRBV4-3 to TRBJ2-5, with D maybe TRBD1 (5 bases). The CDR3 has 15 amino acids. CDR1 and CDR2 (germline): LGHNA, YSLEER. Trimming shortened V by 1 base and J by 0 bases, and 9 bases separated the two germline ends.

The sample holds a few counts of this clonotype. V and J are TRBV7-9 and TRBJ2-3; 7 positions match TRBD1. Germline V gene sequence: CDR1 SEHNR, CDR2 FQNEAQ (reference sequence). V was clipped by 5 bases and J by 1 base; unmatched bases: 9. CDR3 length: 16 amino acids. CDR3 loop: CASSRRQGGGTDTQYF. The CDR3 bases are TGTGCCAGCAGCCGGAGACAGGGTGGAGGCACAGATACGCAGTATTTT.

The chain employs TRBV12-3 or TRBV12-4 and TRBJ2-1; D is unclear. V lost 6 bases, J lost 4 bases, and 4 bases lay in between. The CDR3 spans 11 residues. CDR3 coding DNA: TGTGCCAGCAGGGTATACAATGAGCAGTTCTTC. This codes for CASRVYNEQFF.

This clonotype was observed many times. DNA of the CDR3: TGCGCCAGCAGCCAAGGGAATAGCGGGGCCACAGATACGCAGTATTTT. This sequence encodes CASSQGNSGATDTQYF. The V gene is TRBV4-1, the J gene TRBJ2-3; 8 nucleotides agree with TRBD2. The CDR3 has 16 amino acids. Germline V CDR1 and CDR2: MGHRA, YSYEKL. V dropped 1 base and J dropped 2; count of bases not matched to a gene: 5.

This clonotype was observed a few times. V usage is TRBV6-1 and J usage is TRBJ1-5; D ambiguous. Germline CDR1 is MNHNS and CDR2 is SASEGT. This CDR3 region has 13 residues. Trimming took 4 bases from V and 2 from J, leaving 6 bases between them. The DNA of the CDR3 is TGTGCCAGCAGTGTGAGAGGCAATCAGCCCCAGCATTTT. Its protein is CASSVRGNQPQHF.

The V call is TRBV7-2, the J call TRBJ2-7; the match to TRBD1 covers 8 bases. The V gene's germline CDR1 is SGHTA and CDR2 FQGNSA. The CDR3 consists of 13 residues. Losses at the gene ends were 1 base for V and 12 bases for J; bases not matched to a gene: 8. Here the CDR3 DNA reads TGTGCCAGCAGCTTAGTTCGTGGACAGGGTTTGTACGTC. Its translation is CASSLVRGQGLYV.

This clonotype was recorded many times. This chain uses TRBV7-9 with TRBJ2-3, with D possibly TRBD2 on 6 matching bases. This CDR3 is 17 amino acids long. Germline V gene data show CDR1 as SEHNR and CDR2 as FQNEAQ (reference sequence). V dropped 4 bases and J dropped 4 bases, with 21 bases sitting between them. This chain's CDR3 is CASSSEGRGWGADTQYF. The CDR3 coding sequence is TGTGCCAGCAGCTCCGAGGGCCGGGGCTGGGGGGCAGATACGCAGTATTTT.

This clonotype was detected a few times. The rearrangement links TRBV4-2 to TRBJ2-1; D is possibly TRBD2 (6 bases). Trimming left V 3 bases short and J 7 bases short, with 19 bases between. This CDR3 is 16 amino acids long. Germline values: CDR1 LGHNA, CDR2 YNFKEQ. The CDR3 region is CASSQNVAGLANEQFF. The DNA of the CDR3 is TGTGCCAGCAGCCAGAACGTCGCCGGGCTAGCGAATGAGCAGTTCTTC.

This clonotype appeared many times. The chain couples TRBV20-1 to TRBJ1-1; no clear D gene. Germline V gene lookup returns CDR1 DFQATT and CDR2 SNEGSKA (reference sequence). V lost 4 bases to trimming and J lost 0 bases, with 12 bases between them. The CDR3 has 14 residues. The CDR3 reads CSANRRAMNTEAFF. As DNA, the CDR3 is TGCAGTGCTAACCGCCGGGCCATGAACACTGAAGCTTTCTTT.

This clonotype was observed at least ten times. The rearrangement joins TRBV12-3 or TRBV12-4 to TRBJ2-2; D is unclear. The V end was cut by 6 bases, the J end by 6 bases, with 11 bases between. The CDR3 has 13 residues. The CDR3 sequence: CASRIDQPGELFF. CDR3 DNA: TGTGCCAGCAGGATAGATCAGCCCGGGGAGCTGTTTTTT.

This clonotype was seen a few times. The chain combines TRBV10-2 with TRBJ1-5; D uncertain. The CDR3 sequence is 12 residues long. Trimming removed 2 bases at V and 3 bases at J, with 2 bases between. The germline V gene has CDR1 WSHSY and CDR2 SAAADI. The CDR3 region is CASSEDNQPQHF. CDR3 DNA: TGCGCCAGCAGTGAGGACAATCAGCCCCAGCATTTT.

This clonotype has a count of ten or more. The chain employs TRBV7-6 and TRBJ2-7; 7 bases line up with TRBD1. V shed 1 base, J shed 4 bases, and the junction held 7 bases outside the gene matches. The CDR3 has 15 residues. Germline V gene lookup returns CDR1 SGHVS and CDR2 FNYEAQ. DNA of the CDR3: TGTGCCAGCAGCTTAGAGCAGGGGGTGAGGTACGAGCAGTACTTC. Protein sequence: CASSLEQGVRYEQYF.

The chain recombines TRBV10-3 with TRBJ2-6, with D possibly matching TRBD1 (5 bases). Trimming stripped 3 bases from V and 1 base from J, with 10 bases between. This CDR3 spans 16 amino acids. CDR1 ENHRY and CDR2 SYGVKD come from the germline V gene. The CDR3 sequence is CAISEAPGSGANVLTF. The CDR3 region has the DNA TGTGCCATCAGTGAAGCCCCAGGGTCTGGGGCCAACGTCCTGACTTTC.

The rearrangement uses TRBV7-9 and TRBJ2-5, with 8 bases identical to TRBD2. CDR3 length equals 13 residues. V was clipped by 5 bases and J by 5 bases; unmatched bases: 4. The germline CDR1 and CDR2 sequences are SEHNR and FQNEAQ (reference sequence). The CDR3 nucleotides are TGTGCCAGCAGCGATAGCGGGGTTGAGACCCAGTACTTC. It codes for CASSDSGVETQYF.

This chain's CDR3 is CASHSRPSNTEAFF. CDR3 DNA sequence: TGTGCCAGCCATTCCCGGCCTTCGAACACTGAAGCTTTCTTT. J is TRBJ1-1 and V is TRBV6-1; D unresolved. V shed 8 bases and J shed 1 base, with 14 bases lying between them. Germline V gives CDR1 MNHNS, CDR2 SASEGT. This CDR3 contains 14 residues.

V and J are TRBV20-1 and TRBJ2-1; D not resolved. This CDR3 is built from 13 residues. The ends were cut back, 1 base at V and 8 bases at J, with 12 bases in the middle. Per the germline V gene, CDR1 is DFQATT and CDR2 is SNEGSKA (reference sequence). This CDR3 reads CSARGNGIYEQFF. In nucleotides, the CDR3 is TGCAGTGCTAGAGGGAATGGGATCTATGAGCAGTTCTTC.

The gene calls are TRBV11-2 and TRBJ1-5, with no clear D. Per the germline V gene, CDR1 is SGHAT and CDR2 is FQNNGV. V lost 4 bases to trimming and J lost 9 bases, with 13 bases between them. This CDR3 has 13 residues. CDR3 coding DNA: TGTGCCAGCAGCTCAGGACTCGTACTGCCCCAGCATTTT. Translated, it gives CASSSGLVLPQHF.

This clonotype was counted many times. V gene TRBV5-1 combines with J gene TRBJ2-1, with TRBD2 matching 11 bases. The CDR3 consists of 16 residues. Germline V lookup: CDR1 SGHRS, CDR2 YFSETQ. Trimming removed 4 bases from V and 5 bases from J; junction bases left unmatched: 8. CDR3 nucleotide sequence: TGCGCCAGCAGCCGATCACTAGCGGGGGCCCACAATGAGCAGTTCTTC. It is translated as CASSRSLAGAHNEQFF. Drawing the rest from reference TRBV5-1 and TRBJ2-1, the complete variable domain is KAGVTQTPRYLIKTRGQQVTLSCSPISGHRSVSWYQQTPGQGLQFLFEYFSETQRNKGNFPGRFSGRQFSNSRSEMNVSTLELGDSALYLCASSRSLAGAHNEQFFGPGTRLTVL.

This clonotype was observed a few times. The chain employs TRBV5-1 and TRBJ1-2; 7 bases are a match to TRBD1. The junction had 7 bases not matched to a gene; V was cut back by 2 bases and J by 3 bases. Germline CDR1 reads SGHRS; CDR2 reads YFSETQ. This CDR3 is built from 15 residues. The CDR3 spells CASSFKGGLDYGYTF. The CDR3 nucleotides are TGCGCCAGCAGCTTTAAAGGGGGCTTAGACTATGGCTACACCTTC. Drawing the rest from reference TRBV5-1 and TRBJ1-2, the complete variable domain is KAGVTQTPRYLIKTRGQQVTLSCSPISGHRSVSWYQQTPGQGLQFLFEYFSETQRNKGNFPGRFSGRQFSNSRSEMNVSTLELGDSALYLCASSFKGGLDYGYTFGSGTRLTVV.

The CDR3 sequence: CASSGGTSYTGETQYF. The DNA of the CDR3 is TGCGCCAGCAGCGGGGGGACGTCGTATACGGGGGAGACCCAGTACTTC. The chain carries TRBV5-1 and TRBJ2-5, with a weak D call TRBD2 (6 bases). CDR1 and CDR2 from the germline V gene are SGHRS and YFSETQ. Trimming cost V 4 bases and J 5 bases, with 21 bases left between them. The CDR3 extends over 16 amino acids.